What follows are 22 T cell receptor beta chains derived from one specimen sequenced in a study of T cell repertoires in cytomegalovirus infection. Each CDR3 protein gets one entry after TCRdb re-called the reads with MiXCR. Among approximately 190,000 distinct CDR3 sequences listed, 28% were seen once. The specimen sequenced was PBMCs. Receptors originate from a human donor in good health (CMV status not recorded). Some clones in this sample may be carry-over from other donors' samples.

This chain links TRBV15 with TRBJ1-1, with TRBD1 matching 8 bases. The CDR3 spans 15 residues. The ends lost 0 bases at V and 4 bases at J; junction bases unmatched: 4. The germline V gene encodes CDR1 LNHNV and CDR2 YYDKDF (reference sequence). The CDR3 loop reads CATSRDRTGSTEAFF. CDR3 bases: TGTGCCACCAGCAGAGACCGGACAGGGTCCACTGAAGCTTTCTTT.

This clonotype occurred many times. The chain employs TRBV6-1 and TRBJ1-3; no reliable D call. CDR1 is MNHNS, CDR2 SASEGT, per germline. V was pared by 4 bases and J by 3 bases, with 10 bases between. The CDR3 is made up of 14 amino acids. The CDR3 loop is CASSVAGLGNTIYF. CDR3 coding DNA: TGTGCCAGCAGTGTCGCGGGCCTTGGAAACACCATATATTTT.

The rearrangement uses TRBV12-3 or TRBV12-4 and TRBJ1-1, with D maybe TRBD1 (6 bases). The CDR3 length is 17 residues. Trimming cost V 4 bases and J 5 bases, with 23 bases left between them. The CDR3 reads CASSSQQLRGGRTEAFF. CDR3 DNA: TGTGCCAGCAGTTCCCAGCAATTACGAGGGGGAAGAACTGAAGCTTTCTTT.

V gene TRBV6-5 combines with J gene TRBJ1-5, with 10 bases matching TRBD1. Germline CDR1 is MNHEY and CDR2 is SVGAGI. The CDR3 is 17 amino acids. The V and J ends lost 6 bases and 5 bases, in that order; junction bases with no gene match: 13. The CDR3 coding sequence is TGTGCCAGCAGCCGGTCCGCGGGACAGGGGATCGATCAGCCCCAGCATTTT. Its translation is CASSRSAGQGIDQPQHF.

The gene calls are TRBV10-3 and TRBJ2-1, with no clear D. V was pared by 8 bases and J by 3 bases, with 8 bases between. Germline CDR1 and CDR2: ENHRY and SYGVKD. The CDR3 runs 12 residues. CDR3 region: CAIGSIYNEQFF. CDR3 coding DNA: TGTGCCATCGGAAGTATCTACAATGAGCAGTTCTTC.

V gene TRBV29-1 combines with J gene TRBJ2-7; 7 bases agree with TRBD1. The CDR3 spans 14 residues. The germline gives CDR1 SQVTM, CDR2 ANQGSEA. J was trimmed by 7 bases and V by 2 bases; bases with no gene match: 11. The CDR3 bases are TGCAGCGTTGAAAGGGACAGCTCCCCGGGAGAGCAGTACTTC. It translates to CSVERDSSPGEQYF.

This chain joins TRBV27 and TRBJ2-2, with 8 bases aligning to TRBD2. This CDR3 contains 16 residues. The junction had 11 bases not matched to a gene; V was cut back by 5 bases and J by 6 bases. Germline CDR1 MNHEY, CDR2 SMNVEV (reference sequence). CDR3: CASSPPRSGGPGELFF. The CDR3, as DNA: TGTGCCAGCAGTCCCCCGCGAAGCGGGGGTCCCGGGGAGCTGTTTTTT.

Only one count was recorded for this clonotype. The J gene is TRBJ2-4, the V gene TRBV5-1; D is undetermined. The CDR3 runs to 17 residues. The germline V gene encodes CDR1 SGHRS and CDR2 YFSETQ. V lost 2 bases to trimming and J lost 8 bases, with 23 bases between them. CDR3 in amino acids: CASSFDPWARRWDIQYF. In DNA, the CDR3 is TGCGCCAGCAGCTTCGATCCTTGGGCGCGACGCTGGGACATTCAGTACTTC.

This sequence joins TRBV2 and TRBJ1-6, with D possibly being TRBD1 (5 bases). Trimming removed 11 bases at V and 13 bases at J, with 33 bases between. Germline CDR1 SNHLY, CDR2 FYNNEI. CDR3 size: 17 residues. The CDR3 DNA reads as TGTGCCGGGAAGGTGACACAGGACCCTCTAGTGAATTTCCCCCTCCACTTT. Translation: CAGKVTQDPLVNFPLHF.

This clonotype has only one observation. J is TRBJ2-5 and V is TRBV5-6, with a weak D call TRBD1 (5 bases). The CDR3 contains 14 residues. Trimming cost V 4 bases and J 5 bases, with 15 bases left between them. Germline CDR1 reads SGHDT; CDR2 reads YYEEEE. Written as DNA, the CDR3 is TGTGCCAGCAGCACCGGCCAGGACATGGAGACCCAGTACTTC. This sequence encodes CASSTGQDMETQYF.

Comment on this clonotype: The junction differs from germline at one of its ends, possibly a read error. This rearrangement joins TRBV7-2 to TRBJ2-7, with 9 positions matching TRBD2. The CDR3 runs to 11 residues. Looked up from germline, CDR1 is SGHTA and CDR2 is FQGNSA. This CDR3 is CASSLGSGGNF. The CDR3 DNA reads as TGTGCCAGCAGCTTAGGGAGCGGGGGGAACTTC.

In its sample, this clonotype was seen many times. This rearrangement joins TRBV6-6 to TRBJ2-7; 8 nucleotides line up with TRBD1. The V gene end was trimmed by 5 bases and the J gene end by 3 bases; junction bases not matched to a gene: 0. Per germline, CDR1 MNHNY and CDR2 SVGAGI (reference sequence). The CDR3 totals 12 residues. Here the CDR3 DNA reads TGTGCCAGCAGTGGGACAGGCTACGAGCAGTACTTC. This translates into CASSGTGYEQYF.

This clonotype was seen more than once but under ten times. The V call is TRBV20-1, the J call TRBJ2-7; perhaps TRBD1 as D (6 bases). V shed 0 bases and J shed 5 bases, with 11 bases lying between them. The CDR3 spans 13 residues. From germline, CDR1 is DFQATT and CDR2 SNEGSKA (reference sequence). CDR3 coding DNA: TGCAGTGCTAGAGATGCAGGGGCCCACGAGCAGTACTTC. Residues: CSARDAGAHEQYF.

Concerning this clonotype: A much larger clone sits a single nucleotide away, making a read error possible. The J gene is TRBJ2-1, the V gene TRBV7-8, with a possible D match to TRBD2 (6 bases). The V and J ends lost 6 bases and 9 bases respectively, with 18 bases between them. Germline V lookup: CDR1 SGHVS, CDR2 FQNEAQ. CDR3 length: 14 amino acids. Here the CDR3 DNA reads TGTGCCAGCAGATTGGAACCGGAGGGCGGTGAGCAGTTCTTC. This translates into CASRLEPEGGEQFF.

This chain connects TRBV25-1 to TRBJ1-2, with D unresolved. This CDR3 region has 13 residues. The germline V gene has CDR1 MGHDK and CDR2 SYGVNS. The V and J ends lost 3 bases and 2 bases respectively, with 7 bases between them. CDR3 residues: CASSDDGNYGYTF. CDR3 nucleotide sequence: TGTGCCAGCAGTGATGACGGAAACTATGGCTACACCTTC.

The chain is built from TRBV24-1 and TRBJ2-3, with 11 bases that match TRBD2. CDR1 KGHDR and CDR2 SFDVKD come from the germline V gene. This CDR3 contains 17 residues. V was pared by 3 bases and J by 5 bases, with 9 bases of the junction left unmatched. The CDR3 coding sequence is TGTGCCACCAGTGATCCCGTAGCGGGGGGGCTGGGAGATACGCAGTATTTT. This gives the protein CATSDPVAGGLGDTQYF.

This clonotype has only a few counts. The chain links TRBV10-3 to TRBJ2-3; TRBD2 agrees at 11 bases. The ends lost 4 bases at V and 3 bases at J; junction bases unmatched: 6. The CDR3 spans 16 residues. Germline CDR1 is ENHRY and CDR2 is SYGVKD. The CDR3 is CAISGPTSGATDTQYF. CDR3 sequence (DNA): TGTGCCATCAGTGGACCGACTAGCGGGGCTACAGATACGCAGTATTTT.

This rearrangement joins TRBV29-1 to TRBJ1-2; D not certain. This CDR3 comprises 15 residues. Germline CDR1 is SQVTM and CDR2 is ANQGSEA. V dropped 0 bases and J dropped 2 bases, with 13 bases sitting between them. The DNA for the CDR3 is TGCAGCGTTGAAGACCCCCGAGGGTGGAACTATGGCTACACCTTC. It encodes CSVEDPRGWNYGYTF.

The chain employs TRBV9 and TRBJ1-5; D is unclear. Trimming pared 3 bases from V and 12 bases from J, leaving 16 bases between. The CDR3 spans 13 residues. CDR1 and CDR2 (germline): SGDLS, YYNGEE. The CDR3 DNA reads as TGTGCCAGCAGCGCGGACCCTGACGGGCTCCAGCATTTT. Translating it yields CASSADPDGLQHF.

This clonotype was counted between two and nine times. This CDR3 reads CSVAASNYGYTF. The CDR3, as DNA: TGCAGCGTTGCGGCATCTAACTATGGCTACACCTTC. V is TRBV29-1 and J is TRBJ1-2, with D unresolved. V lost 4 bases, J lost 0 bases, and 6 bases lay in between. The CDR3 is made up of 12 amino acids. Germline V gene sequence: CDR1 SQVTM, CDR2 ANQGSEA.

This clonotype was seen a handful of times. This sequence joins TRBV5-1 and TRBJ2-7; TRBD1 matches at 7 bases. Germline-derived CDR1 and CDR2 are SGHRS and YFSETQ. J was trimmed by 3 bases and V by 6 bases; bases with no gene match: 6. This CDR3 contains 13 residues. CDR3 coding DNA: TGCGCCAGCAACAGGGGAGACGTCTACGAGCAGTACTTC. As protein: CASNRGDVYEQYF.

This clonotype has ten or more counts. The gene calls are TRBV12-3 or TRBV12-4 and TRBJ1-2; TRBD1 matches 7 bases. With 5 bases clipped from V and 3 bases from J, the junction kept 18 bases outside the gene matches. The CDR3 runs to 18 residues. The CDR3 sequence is CASSTTHPLSQGDYGYTF. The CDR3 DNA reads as TGTGCCAGCAGTACTACCCATCCCCTCTCCCAGGGGGACTATGGCTACACCTTC.